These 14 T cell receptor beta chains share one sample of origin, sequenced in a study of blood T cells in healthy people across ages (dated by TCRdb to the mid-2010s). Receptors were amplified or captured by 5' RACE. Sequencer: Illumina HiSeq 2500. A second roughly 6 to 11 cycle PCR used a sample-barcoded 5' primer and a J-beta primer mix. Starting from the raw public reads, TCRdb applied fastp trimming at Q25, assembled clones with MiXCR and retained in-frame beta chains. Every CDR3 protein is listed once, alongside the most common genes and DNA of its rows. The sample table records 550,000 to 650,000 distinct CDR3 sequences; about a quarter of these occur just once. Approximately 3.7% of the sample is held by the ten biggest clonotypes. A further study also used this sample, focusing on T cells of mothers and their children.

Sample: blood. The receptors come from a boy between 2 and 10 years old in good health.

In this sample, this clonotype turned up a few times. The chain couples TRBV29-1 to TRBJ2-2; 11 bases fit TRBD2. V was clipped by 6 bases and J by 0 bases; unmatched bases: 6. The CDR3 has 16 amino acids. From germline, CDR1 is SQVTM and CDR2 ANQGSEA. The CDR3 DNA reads TGCAGCGTCCGGGGTAGCGGGAGGGCGAACACCGGGGAGCTGTTTTTT. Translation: CSVRGSGRANTGELFF.

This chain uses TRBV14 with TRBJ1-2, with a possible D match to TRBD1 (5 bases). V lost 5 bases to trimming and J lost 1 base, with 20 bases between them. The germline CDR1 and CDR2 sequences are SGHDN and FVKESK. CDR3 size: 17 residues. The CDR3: CASSLQTGTGINYGYTF. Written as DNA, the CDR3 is TGTGCCAGCAGCTTGCAAACCGGGACGGGAATTAACTATGGCTACACCTTC.

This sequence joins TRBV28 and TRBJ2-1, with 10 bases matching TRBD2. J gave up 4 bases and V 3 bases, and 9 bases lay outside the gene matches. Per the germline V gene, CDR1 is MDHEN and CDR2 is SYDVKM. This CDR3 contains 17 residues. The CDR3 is CASSFPLTSGDYNEQFF. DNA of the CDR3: TGTGCCAGCAGTTTCCCCCTTACTAGCGGGGATTACAATGAGCAGTTCTTC.

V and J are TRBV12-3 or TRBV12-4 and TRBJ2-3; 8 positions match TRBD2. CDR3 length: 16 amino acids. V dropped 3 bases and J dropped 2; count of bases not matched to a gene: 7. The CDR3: CASSLPGGGNTDTQYF. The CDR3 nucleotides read TGTGCCAGCAGTTTGCCAGGCGGGGGGAACACAGATACGCAGTATTTT.

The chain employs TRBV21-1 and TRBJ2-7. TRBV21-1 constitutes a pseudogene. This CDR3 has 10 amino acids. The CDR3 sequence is CAGMFHEQYF. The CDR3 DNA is TGTGCCGGCATGTTCCACGAGCAGTACTTC.

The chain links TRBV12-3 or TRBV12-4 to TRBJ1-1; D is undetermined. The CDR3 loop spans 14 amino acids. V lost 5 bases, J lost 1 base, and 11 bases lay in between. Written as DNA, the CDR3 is TGTGCCAGCAGTCTCGGAGTTACGAACACTGAAGCTTTCTTT. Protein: CASSLGVTNTEAFF.

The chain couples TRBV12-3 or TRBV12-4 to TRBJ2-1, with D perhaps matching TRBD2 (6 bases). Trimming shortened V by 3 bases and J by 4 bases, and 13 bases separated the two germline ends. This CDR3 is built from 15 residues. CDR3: CASSLLPGAYNEQFF. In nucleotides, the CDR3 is TGTGCCAGCAGTTTGCTACCGGGAGCTTACAATGAGCAGTTCTTC.

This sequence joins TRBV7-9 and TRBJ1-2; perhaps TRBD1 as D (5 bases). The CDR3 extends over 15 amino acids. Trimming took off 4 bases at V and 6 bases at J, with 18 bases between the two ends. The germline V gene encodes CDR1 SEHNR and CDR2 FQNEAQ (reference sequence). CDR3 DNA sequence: TGTGCCAGCAGCTATGGGCCCGCTCTCAGGGATGGCTACACCTTC. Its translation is CASSYGPALRDGYTF.

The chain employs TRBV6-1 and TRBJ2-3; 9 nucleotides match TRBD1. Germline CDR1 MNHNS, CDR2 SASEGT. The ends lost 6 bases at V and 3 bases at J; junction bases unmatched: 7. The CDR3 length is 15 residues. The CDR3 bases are TGTGCCAGCAGACCGGGACAGGGTCTTACAGATACGCAGTATTTT. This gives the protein CASRPGQGLTDTQYF.

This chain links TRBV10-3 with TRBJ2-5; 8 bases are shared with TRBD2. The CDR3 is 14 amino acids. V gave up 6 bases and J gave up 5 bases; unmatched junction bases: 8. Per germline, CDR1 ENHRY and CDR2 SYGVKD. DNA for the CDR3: TGTGCCATCAGGGACGGGACTAGTGTTGAGACCCAGTACTTC. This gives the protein CAIRDGTSVETQYF.

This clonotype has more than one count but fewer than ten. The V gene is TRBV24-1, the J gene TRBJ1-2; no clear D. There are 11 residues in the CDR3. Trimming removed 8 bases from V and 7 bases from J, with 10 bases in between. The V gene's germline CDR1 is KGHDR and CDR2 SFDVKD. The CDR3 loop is CATKERSGYTF. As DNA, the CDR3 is TGTGCCACCAAGGAGCGCTCTGGCTACACCTTC.

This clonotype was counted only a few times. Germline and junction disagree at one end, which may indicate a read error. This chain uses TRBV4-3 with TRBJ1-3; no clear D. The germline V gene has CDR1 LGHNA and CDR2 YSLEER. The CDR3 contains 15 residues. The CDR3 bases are TGCGCCAGCAGCCAAGATGGGCGCTCTGGGAACACCATATATTTT. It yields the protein CASSQDGRSGNTIYF.

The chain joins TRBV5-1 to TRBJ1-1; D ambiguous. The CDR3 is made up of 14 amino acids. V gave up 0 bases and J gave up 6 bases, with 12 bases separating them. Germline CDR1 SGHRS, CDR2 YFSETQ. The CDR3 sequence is CASSLGPLGAEAFF. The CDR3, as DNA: TGCGCCAGCAGCTTGGGCCCCTTGGGAGCTGAAGCTTTCTTT.

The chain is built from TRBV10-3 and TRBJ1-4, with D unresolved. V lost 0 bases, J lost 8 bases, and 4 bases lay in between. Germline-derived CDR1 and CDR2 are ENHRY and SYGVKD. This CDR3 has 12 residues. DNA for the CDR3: TGTGCCATCAGTGAGTCTGAGGAAAAACTGTTTTTT. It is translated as CAISESEEKLFF.